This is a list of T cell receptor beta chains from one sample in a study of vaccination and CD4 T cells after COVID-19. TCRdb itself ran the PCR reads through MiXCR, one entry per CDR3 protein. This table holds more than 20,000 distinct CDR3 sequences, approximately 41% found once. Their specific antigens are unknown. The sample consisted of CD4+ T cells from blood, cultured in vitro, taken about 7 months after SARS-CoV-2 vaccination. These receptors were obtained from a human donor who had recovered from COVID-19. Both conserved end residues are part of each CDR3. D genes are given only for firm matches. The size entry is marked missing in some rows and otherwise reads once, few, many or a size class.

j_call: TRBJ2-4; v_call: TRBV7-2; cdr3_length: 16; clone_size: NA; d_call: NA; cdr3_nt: TGTGCCAGCAGCTCCGAATTGACGGTAGCCAAAAACATTCAGTACTTC; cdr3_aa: CASSSELTVAKNIQYF
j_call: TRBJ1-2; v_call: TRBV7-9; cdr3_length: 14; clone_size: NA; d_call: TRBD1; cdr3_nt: TGTGCCAGCAGCTCTCCGGGACAGGGGATTGGCTACACCTTC; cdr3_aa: CASSSPGQGIGYTF
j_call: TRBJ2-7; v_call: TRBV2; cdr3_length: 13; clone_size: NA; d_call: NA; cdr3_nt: TGTGCCACCAACCGGCCCCTGGAAGACGAGCAGTACTTC; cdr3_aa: CATNRPLEDEQYF
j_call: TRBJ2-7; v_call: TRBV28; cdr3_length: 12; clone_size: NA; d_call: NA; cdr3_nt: TGTGCCAGCAGTTTCCTCTACTACGATCAGTACTTC; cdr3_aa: CASSFLYYDQYF
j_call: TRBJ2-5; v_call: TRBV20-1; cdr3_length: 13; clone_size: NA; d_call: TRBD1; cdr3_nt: TGCAGTGCTACTACAGGGGGGACGGAGACCCAGTACTTC; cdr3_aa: CSATTGGTETQYF
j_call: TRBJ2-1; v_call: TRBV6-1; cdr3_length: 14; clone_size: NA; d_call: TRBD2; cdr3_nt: TGTGCCACTAATAGCGGGAGCTCCTACAATGAGCAGTTCTTC; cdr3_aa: CATNSGSSYNEQFF
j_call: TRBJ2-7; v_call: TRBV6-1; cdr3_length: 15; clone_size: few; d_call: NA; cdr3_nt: TGTGCCAGCAGGAAGGGGCCCGCCGGCTCCTACGAGCAGTACTTC; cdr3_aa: CASRKGPAGSYEQYF
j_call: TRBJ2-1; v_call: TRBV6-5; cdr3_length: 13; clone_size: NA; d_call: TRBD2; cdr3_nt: TGTGCCAGCAGTTATTACGGCGGGAGGGCTTTGTTCTTC; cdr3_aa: CASSYYGGRALFF
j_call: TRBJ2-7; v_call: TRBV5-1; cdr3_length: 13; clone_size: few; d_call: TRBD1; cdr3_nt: TGCGCCAGCAGTAAGGGGGCGGGCTACGAGCAGTACTTC; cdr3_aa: CASSKGAGYEQYF
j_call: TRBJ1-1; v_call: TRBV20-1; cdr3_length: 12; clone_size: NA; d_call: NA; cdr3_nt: TGCAGTGCCAACGATAGGAACACTGAAGCTTTCTTT; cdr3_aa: CSANDRNTEAFF
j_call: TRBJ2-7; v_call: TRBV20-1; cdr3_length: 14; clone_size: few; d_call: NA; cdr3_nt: TGCAGTGCTAGGGCCGGCAGGGGTGGTGACGAGCAGTACTTC; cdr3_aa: CSARAGRGGDEQYF
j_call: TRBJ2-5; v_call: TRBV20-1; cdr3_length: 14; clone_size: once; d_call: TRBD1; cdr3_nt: TGCAGTGCCAGAGGAAACACAGGGGTTGAGACCCAGTACTTC; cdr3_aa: CSARGNTGVETQYF
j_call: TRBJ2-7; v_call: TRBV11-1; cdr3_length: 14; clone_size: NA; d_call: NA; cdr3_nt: TGTGCCAGCAGCCTGCGGAGGAGCTCCTACGAGCAGTACTTC; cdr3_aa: CASSLRRSSYEQYF
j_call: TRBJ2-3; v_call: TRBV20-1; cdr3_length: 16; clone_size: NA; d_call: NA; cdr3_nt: TGCAGTGCCAGGCCGAGGGGTCTAGTTTTCCCAGATACGCAGTATTTT; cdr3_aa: CSARPRGLVFPDTQYF
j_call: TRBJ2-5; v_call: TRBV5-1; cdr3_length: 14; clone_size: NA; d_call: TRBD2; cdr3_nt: TGCGCCAGCAGCCGAACTAGCGGCCAAGAGACCCAGTACTTC; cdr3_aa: CASSRTSGQETQYF
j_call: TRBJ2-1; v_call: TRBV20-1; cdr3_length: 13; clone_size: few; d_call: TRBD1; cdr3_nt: TGCAGTGCTAGGACAGGGAGTCACAATGAGCAGTTCTTC; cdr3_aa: CSARTGSHNEQFF
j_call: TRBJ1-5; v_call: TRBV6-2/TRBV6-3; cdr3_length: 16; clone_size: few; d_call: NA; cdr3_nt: TGTGCCAGCAGTTACGAGCACAGGGCCCCAAATCAGCCCCAGCATTTT; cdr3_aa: CASSYEHRAPNQPQHF
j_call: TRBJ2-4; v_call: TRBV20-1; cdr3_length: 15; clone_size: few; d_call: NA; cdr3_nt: TGCAGTGCTATAGTCCGGACTGGGGCCAAAAACATTCAGTACTTC; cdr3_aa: CSAIVRTGAKNIQYF
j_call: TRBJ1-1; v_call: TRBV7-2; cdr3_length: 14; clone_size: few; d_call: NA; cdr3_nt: TGTGCCAGCAGCTTACTGGGAGAGCACACTGAAGCTTTCTTT; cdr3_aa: CASSLLGEHTEAFF
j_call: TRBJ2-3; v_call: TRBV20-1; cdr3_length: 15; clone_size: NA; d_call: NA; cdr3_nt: TGCAGTGCTAGCTGGAGGAATATTATCACAGATACGCGGTATTTT; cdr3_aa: CSASWRNIITDTRYF
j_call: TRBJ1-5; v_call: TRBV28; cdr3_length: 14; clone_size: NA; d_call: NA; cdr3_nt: TGTGCCAGCAGTTTTGGCCAGCCCTCGTCGCCCCAGCATTTT; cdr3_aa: CASSFGQPSSPQHF
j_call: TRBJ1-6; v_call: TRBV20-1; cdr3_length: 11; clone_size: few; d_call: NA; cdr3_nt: TGCAGTGTTTTGGGAAATTCACCCCTCCACTTT; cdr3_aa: CSVLGNSPLHF
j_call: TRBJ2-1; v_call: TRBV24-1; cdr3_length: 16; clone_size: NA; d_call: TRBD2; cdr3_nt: TGTGCCACCAGTGACAGGACTAGCGGGAGGGCCATCGAGCAGTTCTTC; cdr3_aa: CATSDRTSGRAIEQFF
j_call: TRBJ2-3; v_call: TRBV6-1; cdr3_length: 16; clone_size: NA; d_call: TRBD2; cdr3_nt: TGTGCCAGCAGCCCTAATGGAGCGGGAGTTGGGGATACGCAGTATTTT; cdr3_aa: CASSPNGAGVGDTQYF
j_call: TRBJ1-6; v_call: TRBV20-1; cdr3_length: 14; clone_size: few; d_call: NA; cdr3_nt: TGCAGTGCTAGCACAGGCTCCTATAATTCACCCCTCCACTTT; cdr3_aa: CSASTGSYNSPLHF
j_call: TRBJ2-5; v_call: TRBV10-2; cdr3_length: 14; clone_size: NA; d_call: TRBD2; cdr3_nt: TGCGCCAGCCGACTAGCGGGGATTCAGGAGACCCAGTACTTC; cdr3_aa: CASRLAGIQETQYF
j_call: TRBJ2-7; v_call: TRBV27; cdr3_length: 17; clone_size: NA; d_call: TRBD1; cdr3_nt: TGTGCCAGCAGTCCCGGGACAGGGCTGCTCAGCTCCTACGAGCAGTACTTC; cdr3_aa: CASSPGTGLLSSYEQYF
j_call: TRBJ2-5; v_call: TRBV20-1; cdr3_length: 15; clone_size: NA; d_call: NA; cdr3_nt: TGCAGTGCTAGAGATTTCTTACTAAACCAAGAGACCCAGTACTTC; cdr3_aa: CSARDFLLNQETQYF
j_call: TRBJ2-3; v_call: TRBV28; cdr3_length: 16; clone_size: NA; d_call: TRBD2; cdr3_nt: TGTGCCAGCAGTTTATTGTCTAGCGGGGCCACAGATACGCAGTATTTT; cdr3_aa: CASSLLSSGATDTQYF
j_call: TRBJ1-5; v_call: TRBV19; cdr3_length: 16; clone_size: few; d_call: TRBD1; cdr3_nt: TGTGCCAGTAGCGCCCGGACAGGGTCTAGCAATCAGCCCCAGCATTTT; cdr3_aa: CASSARTGSSNQPQHF
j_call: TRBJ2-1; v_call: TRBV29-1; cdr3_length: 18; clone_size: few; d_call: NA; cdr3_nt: TGCAGCGTTGAGGCCGGACAGAACCCCCGTATACGGTACAATGAGCAGTTCTTC; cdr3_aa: CSVEAGQNPRIRYNEQFF
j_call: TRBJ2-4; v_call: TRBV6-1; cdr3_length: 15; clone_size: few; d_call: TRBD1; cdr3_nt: TGTGCCAGCAGCTGGACAGGTGGAGCCAAAAACATTCAGTACTTC; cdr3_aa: CASSWTGGAKNIQYF
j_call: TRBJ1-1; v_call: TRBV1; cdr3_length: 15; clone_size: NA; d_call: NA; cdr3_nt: TGCACCAGCAGCCAAAGCACAGGGATGAACACTGAAGCTTTCTTT; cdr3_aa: CTSSQSTGMNTEAFF
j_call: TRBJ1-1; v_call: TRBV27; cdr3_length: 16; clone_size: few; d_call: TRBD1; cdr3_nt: TGTGCCAGCAGTTTATCCCCGGGACAGGGGGTTGTTAAGGCTTTCTTT; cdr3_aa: CASSLSPGQGVVKAFF
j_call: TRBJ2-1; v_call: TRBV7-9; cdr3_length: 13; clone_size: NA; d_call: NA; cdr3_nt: TGTGCCAGCAGCACAAGACAGAACAATGAGCAGTTCTTC; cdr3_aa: CASSTRQNNEQFF
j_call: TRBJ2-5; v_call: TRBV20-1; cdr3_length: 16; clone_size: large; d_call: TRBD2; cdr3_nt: TGCAGTGCTAGAGGAGAGGCGGGAGGATCATTTAAGACCCAGTACTTC; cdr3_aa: CSARGEAGGSFKTQYF
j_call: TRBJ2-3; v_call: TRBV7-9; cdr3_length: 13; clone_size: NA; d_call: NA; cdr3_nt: TGTGCCAGCAGCCGGGGGTACACAGATACGCAGTATTTT; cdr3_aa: CASSRGYTDTQYF
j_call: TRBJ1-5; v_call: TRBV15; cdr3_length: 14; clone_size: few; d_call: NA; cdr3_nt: TGTGCCACCAGCAGAGGAAATACTGGGCAGCCCCAGCATTTT; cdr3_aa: CATSRGNTGQPQHF
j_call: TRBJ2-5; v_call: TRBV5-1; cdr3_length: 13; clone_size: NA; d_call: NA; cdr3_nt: TGCGCCAGCAGCTTGGTTCGCGGGGAGACCCAGTACTTC; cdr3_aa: CASSLVRGETQYF
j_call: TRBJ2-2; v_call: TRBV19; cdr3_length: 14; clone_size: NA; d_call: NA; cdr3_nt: TGTGCCAGTAGTGCGGGGCTAGACACCGGGGAGCTGTTTTTT; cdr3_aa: CASSAGLDTGELFF
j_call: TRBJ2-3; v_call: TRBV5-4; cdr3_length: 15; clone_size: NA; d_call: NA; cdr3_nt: TGTGCCAGCAGCAAGGTTCGGGCAGGTCTATATACGCAGTATTTT; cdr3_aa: CASSKVRAGLYTQYF
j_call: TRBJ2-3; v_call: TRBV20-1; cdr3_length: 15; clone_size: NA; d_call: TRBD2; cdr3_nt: TGCAGTGCCACAGCCCCTAGCGGGAACACAGATACGCAGTATTTT; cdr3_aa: CSATAPSGNTDTQYF
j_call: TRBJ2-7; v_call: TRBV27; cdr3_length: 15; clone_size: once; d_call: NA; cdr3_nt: TGTGCCAGCAGTTCCGGGACAAACTCACGTACGGAGCAGTACTTC; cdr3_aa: CASSSGTNSRTEQYF
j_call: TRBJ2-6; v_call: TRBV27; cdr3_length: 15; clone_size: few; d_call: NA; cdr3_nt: TGTGCCAGCAGTTTATTGTACTCTGGGGCCAACGTCCTGACTTTC; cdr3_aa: CASSLLYSGANVLTF
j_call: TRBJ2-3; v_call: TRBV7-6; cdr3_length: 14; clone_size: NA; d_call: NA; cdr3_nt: TGTGCCACCCAGACTTCATCCGGGGCAGATACGCAGTATTTT; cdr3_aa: CATQTSSGADTQYF
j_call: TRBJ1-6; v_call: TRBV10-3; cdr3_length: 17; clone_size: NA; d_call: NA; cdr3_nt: TGTGCCATCAGTGAAAGAGGGCAGGGCTTAGATAATTCACCCCTCCACTTT; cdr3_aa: CAISERGQGLDNSPLHF
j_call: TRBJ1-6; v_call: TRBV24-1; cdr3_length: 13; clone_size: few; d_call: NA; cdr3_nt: TGTGCCACCTCCAGGGCTCATAATTCACCCCTCCACTTT; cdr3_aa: CATSRAHNSPLHF
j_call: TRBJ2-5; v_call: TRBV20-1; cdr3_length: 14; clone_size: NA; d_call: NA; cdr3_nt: TGCAGTGCTAGAGTCTACAGGGAGGGCGAGACCCAGTACTTC; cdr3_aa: CSARVYREGETQYF